The sequence of this T cell receptor (beta chain) was determined in a study of post-analysis software for immune sequencing data. Study information: Some patients lacked subtype; others had relapsing-remitting, secondary progressive or progressive-relapsing disease.

For this clonotype: Antigen: not known.

Findings of the study overall: Relative to controls, patients with multiple sclerosis showed significantly lower normalized Chao1 diversity. Higher frequency in patients than in controls was seen for about five TRBV segments, with TRBV5-6, TRBV5-1 and TRBV20-1 among them.

V was shortened by 5 bases and J by 13 bases, with 27 bases between the two germline ends. The CDR3 is made up of 16 amino acids. Germline V lookup: CDR1 SGHTA, CDR2 FQGNSA. Researchers reported that TCR beta cDNA libraries carried unique molecular identifiers. TCRdb ran MiXCR on the PCR reads and lists one entry per CDR3 protein. The repertoire holds 750,000 to 950,000 distinct CDR3 sequences, with about 43% as singletons. The genes are TRBV7-2 and TRBJ2-4, with D maybe TRBD2 (6 bases). This clonotype was obtained from a girl between 5 and 17 years old with multiple sclerosis. Sequencing was done on a sample of blood. The CDR3 region has the DNA TGTGCCAGCAGCCCACCGAAGGGGTCTAAGTCTCGGGAGCAGTACTTC. Encoded protein: CASSPPKGSKSREQYF.